This TCR beta chain appears in the sequencing data of a study of spatial heterogeneity in lung cancer. Looking at the study overall: Strongly correlated with TCR transcript counts in tumor regions was a T cell module score, which was a transcriptional module score calculated from matched bulk RNA-seq. The library had UMIs, and each TCR and UMI pair averaged more than ten raw reads.

Via MiXCR, TCRdb re-called the 5' RACE reads, giving one row per CDR3 protein. This sample has about 3,500 distinct CDR3 sequences, with about 5.5% found just once. Time point of the sample: sample taken at primary tumor resection. Whole RNA, isolated from tumor, nontumor lung or frozen PBMC, was sequenced without prior sorting. Ten or more counts support this clonotype. Its antigen is not identified. Study findings and constraints: Expanded alpha and beta TCR counts within tumors tracked tumor mutation counts.

The sample consisted of lung tumor tissue, taken at surgery. This clonotype was sampled from a female donor with early-stage non-small cell lung cancer.

Here the CDR3 DNA reads TGTGCCAGCAGCCCACTCCGCCTCGGAGATGAGCAGTTCTTC. Translating gives CASSPLRLGDEQFF. This chain joins TRBV7-2 and TRBJ2-1; no firm D call. This CDR3 contains 14 residues. The germline CDR1 and CDR2 sequences are SGHTA and FQGNSA. Trimming stripped 5 bases from V and 8 bases from J, with 16 bases between. Full variable domain (outside the CDR3, taken from reference TRBV7-2 and TRBJ2-1): GAGVSQSPSNKVTEKGKDVELRCDPISGHTALYWYRQSLGQGLEFLIYFQGNSAPDKSGLPSDRFSAERTGGSVSTLTIQRTQQEDSAVYLCASSPLRLGDEQFFGPGTRLTVL.